Below, 22 T cell receptor beta chains from the same sample are listed, as sequenced in a study of T cell responses to AZD1222 COVID-19 vaccine. The protocol was immunoSEQ multiplex PCR, while the TCRdb copy is restricted to in-frame clones and leaves out a portion. The repertoire holds roughly 150,000 clones, with around 84% as singletons. Sample: peripheral blood, taken on day 0 of AZD1222 vaccination. The receptors were gathered from an adult in good health.

The chain has TRBV5-4 and TRBJ2-7, with 10 bases lining up with TRBD2. The germline CDR1 and CDR2 sequences are SGHNT and YYREEE (reference sequence). V lost 3 bases to trimming and J lost 7 bases; unmatched junction nucleotides: 13. This CDR3 contains 16 residues. CDR3 loop: CASSSQRGGGVREQYF. The CDR3 DNA is TGTGCCAGCAGCTCCCAGCGGGGGGGCGGGGTAAGAGAGCAGTACTTC. Complete variable domain (other parts from reference TRBV5-4 and TRBJ2-7): ETGVTQSPTHLIKTRGQQVTLRCSSQSGHNTVSWYQQALGQGPQFIFQYYREEENGRGNFPPRFSGLQFPNYSSELNVNALELDDSALYLCASSSQRGGGVREQYFGPGTRLTVT.

The chain is built from TRBV2 and TRBJ1-5, with D maybe TRBD1 (6 bases). Trimming left V 10 bases short and J 11 bases short, with 21 bases between. This CDR3 is built from 13 residues. In germline, CDR1 is SNHLY, CDR2 FYNNEI. This chain's CDR3 is CATAGRGSEAQHF. CDR3 sequence (DNA): TGTGCCACCGCAGGGAGGGGGTCGGAGGCCCAGCATTTT.

This chain uses TRBV18 with TRBJ1-5; 7 bases line up with TRBD1. The CDR3 length is 15 residues. The V segment lost 2 bases and the J segment 4 bases; nucleotides outside the gene matches: 5. The germline V gene encodes CDR1 KGHSH and CDR2 LQKENI. As DNA, the CDR3 is TGTGCCAGCTCACCAACAGGGGATTCGAATCAGCCCCAGCATTTT. It codes for CASSPTGDSNQPQHF.

The chain uses TRBV7-8 and TRBJ1-2, with 8 bases that match TRBD1. Germline V gives CDR1 SGHVS, CDR2 FQNEAQ. The CDR3 is made up of 16 amino acids. Losses at the gene ends were 2 bases for V and 6 bases for J; bases not matched to a gene: 11. CDR3 sequence reads: CASSLTPPGQADGYTF. CDR3 in DNA: TGTGCCAGCAGCTTAACCCCCCCGGGACAGGCGGATGGCTACACCTTC.

The chain couples TRBV6-5 to TRBJ1-2; TRBD1 matches at 9 bases. Germline V gene data show CDR1 as MNHEY and CDR2 as SVGAGI. The J segment lost 4 bases and the V segment lost 10 bases, leaving 10 bases of the junction unmatched. This CDR3 is 14 amino acids long. CDR3 DNA: TGTGCCACCACCACTCGACAGGGGGGCTATGGCTACACCTTC. This sequence encodes CATTTRQGGYGYTF.

The chain joins TRBV25-1 to TRBJ2-3; 8 bases align to TRBD1. The V gene's germline CDR1 is MGHDK and CDR2 SYGVNS. After removal of 5 bases from V and 0 bases from J, the junction contained 4 bases not matched to a gene. This CDR3 has 15 amino acids. As DNA, the CDR3 is TGTGCCAGCAGTTCCCGACAGGGGAGCACAGATACGCAGTATTTT. Its protein is CASSSRQGSTDTQYF.

The J gene is TRBJ1-1, the V gene TRBV4-2, with a possible D match to TRBD1 (6 bases). The germline CDR1 and CDR2 sequences are LGHNA and YNFKEQ. This CDR3 spans 13 amino acids. The germline V and J ends were trimmed by 1 base and 6 bases, with 9 bases remaining between them. CDR3 region: CASSQVQGAEAFF. The CDR3 region has the DNA TGTGCCAGCAGCCAAGTACAGGGCGCTGAAGCTTTCTTT.

J is TRBJ2-3 and V is TRBV15, with a tentative D call TRBD2 (6 bases). This CDR3 region has 15 residues. Per germline, CDR1 LNHNV and CDR2 YYDKDF (reference sequence). V lost 0 bases to trimming and J lost 4 bases, with 11 bases between them. The CDR3 DNA is TGTGCCACCAGCAGAGAGGAGTCGGGGGCAGATACGCAGTATTTT. This codes for CATSREESGADTQYF. Together with reference TRBV15 and TRBJ2-3, the CDR3 gives the full variable domain: DAMVIQNPRYQVTQFGKPVTLSCSQTLNHNVMYWYQQKSSQAPKLLFHYYDKDFNNEADTPDNFQSRRPNTSFCFLDIRSPGLGDTAMYLCATSREESGADTQYFGPGTRLTVL.

The chain uses TRBV5-4 and TRBJ1-5; weak D call: TRBD1 (6 bases). CDR1 and CDR2 (germline): SGHNT, YYREEE (reference sequence). This CDR3 comprises 13 residues. V shed 3 bases and J shed 4 bases, with 8 bases lying between them. CDR3 loop: CASSSDSNQPQHF. CDR3 DNA: TGTGCCAGCAGCTCGGACAGTAATCAGCCCCAGCATTTT.

This chain joins TRBV5-1 and TRBJ1-4; 7 bases agree with TRBD1. The J segment lost 7 bases and the V segment lost 1 base, leaving 16 bases of the junction unmatched. This CDR3 has 18 amino acids. Germline CDR1 SGHRS, CDR2 YFSETQ. CDR3 DNA sequence: TGCGCCAGCAGCTTGTCCCCGTCTGAGGGGGCCCTAGGTGAAAAACTGTTTTTT. It encodes CASSLSPSEGALGEKLFF.

CDR3 amino acids: CSVGGRTNGYTF. CDR3 DNA sequence: TGCAGCGTAGGAGGCAGGACAAATGGCTACACCTTC. The chain carries TRBV29-1 and TRBJ1-2; TRBD1 is a possible D gene (5 bases). V lost 6 bases, J lost 6 bases, and 14 bases lay in between. Germline CDR1 SQVTM, CDR2 ANQGSEA. The CDR3 loop spans 12 amino acids.

The J gene is TRBJ1-3, the V gene TRBV30, with D possibly matching TRBD1 (6 bases). The CDR3 loop spans 17 amino acids. Germline V CDR1 and CDR2: GTSNPN, SVGIG (reference sequence). Trimming pared 2 bases from V and 2 bases from J, leaving 19 bases between. The CDR3 DNA follows: TGTGCCTGGAGTCGAAAACTACAGGGATTCACTGGAAACACCATATATTTT. Encoded protein: CAWSRKLQGFTGNTIYF.

This clone was seen once. This chain connects TRBV2 to TRBJ2-7; 7 bases agree with TRBD1. There are 17 residues in the CDR3. The germline V gene encodes CDR1 SNHLY and CDR2 FYNNEI. With V trimmed by 5 bases and J by 1 base, 14 bases remained unmatched. The CDR3 sequence is CASSLDHLDRYSYEQYF. CDR3 DNA sequence: TGTGCCAGCAGTCTTGACCATCTGGACAGGTATTCCTACGAGCAGTACTTC.

The J gene is TRBJ2-7, the V gene TRBV27; 9 bases are shared with TRBD2. V dropped 4 bases and J dropped 4; count of bases not matched to a gene: 8. In germline, CDR1 is MNHEY, CDR2 SMNVEV (reference sequence). The CDR3 spans 15 residues. The DNA of the CDR3 is TGTGCCAGCAGTTCTCCCGGGACTAGCAGGTACGAGCAGTACTTC. It is translated as CASSSPGTSRYEQYF.

The CDR3 bases are TGTGCCAGCTCACCGGGTACTAGGTATGACACTGAAGCTTTCTTT. It codes for CASSPGTRYDTEAFF. The chain links TRBV18 to TRBJ1-1; no clear D. This CDR3 comprises 15 residues. CDR1 is KGHSH, CDR2 LQKENI, per germline. With 3 bases removed from V and 3 bases from J, the gap between germline ends came to 14 bases.

The V gene is TRBV6-2 or TRBV6-3, the J gene TRBJ1-2; 7 bases match TRBD1. Germline V gene lookup returns CDR1 MNHEY and CDR2 SVGEGT. After removal of 5 bases from V and 6 bases from J, the junction contained 12 bases not matched to a gene. This CDR3 has 15 residues. CDR3 residues: CASSPEGGIKDGYTF. DNA for the CDR3: TGTGCCAGCAGTCCCGAAGGGGGCATTAAGGATGGCTACACCTTC.

The rearrangement links TRBV19 to TRBJ1-2; TRBD1 matches at 9 bases. Trimming removed 7 bases from V and 4 bases from J; junction bases left unmatched: 13. From germline, CDR1 is LNHDA and CDR2 SQIVND (reference sequence). This CDR3 comprises 16 residues. CDR3 region: CASTELPGQGTYGYTF. For the CDR3, the DNA is TGTGCCAGTACGGAACTCCCGGGACAGGGTACCTATGGCTACACCTTC.

V and J are TRBV2 and TRBJ2-1; 9 bases are a match to TRBD1. The germline CDR1 and CDR2 sequences are SNHLY and FYNNEI. J lost 4 bases, V lost 6 bases, and 4 bases had no gene match. The CDR3 is made up of 14 amino acids. CDR3 DNA sequence: TGTGCCAGCAGCCCCGGGACAGGGTACAATGAGCAGTTCTTC. It specifies CASSPGTGYNEQFF.

CDR3 in amino acids: CASSLDAGRELFF. In DNA form, the CDR3 reads TGTGCCAGCAGCTTAGATGCAGGTCGGGAGCTGTTTTTT. The chain is built from TRBV7-2 and TRBJ2-2, with no clear D. Per the germline V gene, CDR1 is SGHTA and CDR2 is FQGNSA. V dropped 1 base and J dropped 9 bases, with 9 bases sitting between them. This CDR3 contains 13 residues.

This clone was detected once. This chain links TRBV6-4 with TRBJ1-1; D not certain. Trimming took off 3 bases at V and 2 bases at J, with 13 bases between the two ends. CDR3 length: 15 amino acids. Germline loops: CDR1 MRHNA, CDR2 SNTAGT. The CDR3 sequence is CASSEQGLGNTEAFF. Written as DNA, the CDR3 is TGTGCCAGCAGTGAACAAGGGCTGGGAAACACTGAAGCTTTCTTT.

The chain is built from TRBV5-1 and TRBJ1-1, with no clear D. Germline loops: CDR1 SGHRS, CDR2 YFSETQ. The V end was cut by 0 bases, the J end by 1 base, with 7 bases between. The CDR3 is 14 amino acids. This chain's CDR3 is CASSLEGRNTEAFF. The CDR3 DNA sequence: TGCGCCAGCAGCTTGGAGGGCAGGAACACTGAAGCTTTCTTT.

This clone has more than one count but fewer than ten. The chain recombines TRBV7-6 with TRBJ1-2; 8 bases line up with TRBD1. J lost 4 bases, V lost 1 base, and 5 bases had no gene match. CDR1 is SGHVS and CDR2 is FNYEAQ in the germline V gene. The CDR3 spans 15 residues. This chain's CDR3 is CASSLDGTGVYGYTF. The CDR3 nucleotides read TGTGCCAGCAGCTTAGACGGGACAGGAGTCTATGGCTACACCTTC. The full variable domain, completed using reference TRBV7-6 and TRBJ1-2, is GAGVSQSPRYKVTKRGQDVALRCDPISGHVSLYWYRQALGQGPEFLTYFNYEAQQDKSGLPNDRFSAERPEGSISTLTIQRTEQRDSAMYRCASSLDGTGVYGYTFGSGTRLTVV.